This is a list of T cell receptor beta chains from one sample in a study of blood T cell repertoires in COVID-19. Here immunoSEQ multiplex PCR was the method, and the copy in TCRdb shows in-frame clones only, minus some. The sample shows 150,000 to 200,000 clones, roughly nine tenths of them seen only once. The sample consisted of peripheral blood. All receptors come from a woman in her sixties or seventies with COVID-19, enrolled during active disease. Both conserved end residues are part of each CDR3. The order of the fields is J gene, V gene, CDR3 protein.

J: TRBJ2-2; V: TRBV7-2; CDR3: CASSRSGRANTGELFF
J: TRBJ2-4; V: TRBV27; CDR3: CASSFGGLAKNIQYF
J: TRBJ1-5; V: TRBV30; CDR3: CAWSVLNQPQHF
J: TRBJ1-1; V: TRBV6-5; CDR3: CATPGQGGTEAFF
J: TRBJ2-7; V: TRBV3-1/TRBV3-2; CDR3: CASSPAGQISYEQYF
J: TRBJ2-7; V: TRBV6-5; CDR3: CASSYSGQGNYEQYF
J: TRBJ1-2; V: TRBV6-5; CDR3: CASSETGEGLYGYTF
J: TRBJ1-5; V: TRBV5-1; CDR3: CASRQRQGQPQHF
J: TRBJ2-5; V: TRBV5-4; CDR3: CASSLDSQETQYF
J: TRBJ1-1; V: TRBV12-3/TRBV12-4; CDR3: CASSFSGPEAFF
J: TRBJ1-5; V: TRBV30; CDR3: CAWSVAGSNQPQHF
J: TRBJ2-3; V: TRBV28; CDR3: CASSLAREAVDTQYF
J: TRBJ1-1; V: TRBV11-3; CDR3: CASSRQGNQAFF
J: TRBJ2-2; V: TRBV19; CDR3: CASSRQGMNTGELFF
J: TRBJ1-2; V: TRBV20-1; CDR3: CSASLDSKAVYTF
J: TRBJ2-1; V: TRBV23-1; CDR3: CASSQSDRGPYNEQFF
J: TRBJ1-5; V: TRBV5-6; CDR3: CASSLWGEWSNQPQHF
J: TRBJ2-1; V: TRBV12-3/TRBV12-4; CDR3: CASSLFGNEQFF
J: TRBJ2-5; V: TRBV4-2; CDR3: CASSQVVGAGGRYQETQYF
J: TRBJ1-3; V: TRBV4-2; CDR3: CASSQTGGFSGNTIYF
J: TRBJ1-2; V: TRBV4-3; CDR3: CASSQDSGQGNYGYTF
J: TRBJ2-2; V: TRBV24-1; CDR3: CATGLAGSVGELFF
J: TRBJ2-5; V: TRBV7-9; CDR3: CASSFGTGDRETQYF
J: TRBJ2-7; V: TRBV28; CDR3: CASSTLLYEQYF
J: TRBJ1-3; V: TRBV7-2; CDR3: CASSLNGQISNTIYF
J: TRBJ2-1; V: TRBV7-6; CDR3: CASSLEMGEVANEQFF
J: TRBJ2-3; V: TRBV6-5; CDR3: CASSYGLAGGGDTQYF
J: TRBJ2-5; V: TRBV7-2; CDR3: CASSLFPKGQRGETQYF
J: TRBJ2-1; V: TRBV11-3; CDR3: CASSLGQVYNEQFF